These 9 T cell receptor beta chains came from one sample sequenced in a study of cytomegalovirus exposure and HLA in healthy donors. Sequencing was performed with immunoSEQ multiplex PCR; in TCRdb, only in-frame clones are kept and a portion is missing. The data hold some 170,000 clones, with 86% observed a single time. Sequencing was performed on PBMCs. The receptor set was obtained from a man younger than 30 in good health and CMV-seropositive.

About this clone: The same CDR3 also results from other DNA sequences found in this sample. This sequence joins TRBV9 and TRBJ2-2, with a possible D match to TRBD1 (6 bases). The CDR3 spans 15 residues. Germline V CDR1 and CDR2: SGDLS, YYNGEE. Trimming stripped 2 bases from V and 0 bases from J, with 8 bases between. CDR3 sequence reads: CASSVGTSNTGELFF. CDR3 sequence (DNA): TGTGCCAGCAGCGTGGGGACATCGAACACCGGGGAGCTGTTTTTT.

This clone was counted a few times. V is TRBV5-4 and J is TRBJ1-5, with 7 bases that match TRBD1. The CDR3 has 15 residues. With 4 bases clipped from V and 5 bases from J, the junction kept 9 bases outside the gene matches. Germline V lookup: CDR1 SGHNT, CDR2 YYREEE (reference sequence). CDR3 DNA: TGTGCCAGCAGCGCCGGGACAGCATTGCATCAGCCCCAGCATTTT. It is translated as CASSAGTALHQPQHF.

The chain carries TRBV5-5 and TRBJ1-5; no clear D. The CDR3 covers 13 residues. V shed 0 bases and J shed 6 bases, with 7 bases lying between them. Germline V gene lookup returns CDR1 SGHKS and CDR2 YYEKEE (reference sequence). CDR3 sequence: CASSLGFRQPQHF. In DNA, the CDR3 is TGTGCCAGCAGCTTGGGTTTCCGTCAGCCCCAGCATTTT.

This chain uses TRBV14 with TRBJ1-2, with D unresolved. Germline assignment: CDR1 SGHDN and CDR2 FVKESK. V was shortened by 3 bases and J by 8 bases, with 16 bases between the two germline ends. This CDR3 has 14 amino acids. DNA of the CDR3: TGTGCCAGCAGCCACGTCCCGACGGGAGAAGGCTACACCTTC. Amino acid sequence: CASSHVPTGEGYTF.

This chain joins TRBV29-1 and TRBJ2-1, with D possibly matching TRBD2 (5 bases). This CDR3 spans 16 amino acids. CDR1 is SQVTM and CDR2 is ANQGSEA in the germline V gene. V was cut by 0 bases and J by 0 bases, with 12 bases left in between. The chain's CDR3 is CSVEDWTQSSYNEQFF. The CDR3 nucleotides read TGCAGCGTTGAAGATTGGACTCAAAGCTCCTACAATGAGCAGTTCTTC.

The CDR3 is CASSLADRGNTEAFF. DNA of the CDR3: TGTGCCAGCAGCTTAGCGGACAGGGGAAACACTGAAGCTTTCTTT. This chain joins TRBV7-8 and TRBJ1-1, with 9 bases lining up with TRBD1. This CDR3 region has 15 residues. V trimming: 0 bases; J trimming: 2 bases; junction bases outside the gene matches: 1. CDR1 and CDR2 (germline): SGHVS, FQNEAQ.

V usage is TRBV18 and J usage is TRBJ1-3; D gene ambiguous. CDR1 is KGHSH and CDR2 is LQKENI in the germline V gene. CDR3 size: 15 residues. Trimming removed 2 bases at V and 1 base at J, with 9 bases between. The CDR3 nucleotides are TGTGCCAGCTCACCATTGCGTTCTTCTGGAAACACCATATATTTT. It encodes CASSPLRSSGNTIYF.

The CDR3 reads CSAGQANEKLFF. The CDR3 nucleotides are TGCAGTGCCGGACAGGCGAATGAAAAACTGTTTTTT. V gene TRBV29-1 combines with J gene TRBJ1-4; the match to TRBD1 covers 7 bases. CDR3 length equals 12 residues. CDR1 is SQVTM and CDR2 is ANQGSEA in the germline V gene. Using reference TRBV29-1 and TRBJ1-4 for the parts outside the CDR3, the full variable domain is SAVISQKPSRDICQRGTSLTIQCQVDSQVTMMFWYRQQPGQSLTLIATANQGSEATYESGFVIDKFPISRPNLTFSTLTVSNMSPEDSSIYLCSAGQANEKLFFGSGTQLSVL.

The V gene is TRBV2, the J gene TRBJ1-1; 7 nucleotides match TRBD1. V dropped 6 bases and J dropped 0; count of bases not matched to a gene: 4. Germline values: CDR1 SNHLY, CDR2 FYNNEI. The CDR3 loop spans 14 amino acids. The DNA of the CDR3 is TGTGCCAGCAGGGGGGACAGCTTGAACACTGAAGCTTTCTTT. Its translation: CASRGDSLNTEAFF.